These T cell receptor beta chains were read from a single sample in a study of cytomegalovirus exposure and HLA in healthy donors. The method was immunoSEQ multiplex PCR; TCRdb's version includes in-frame clones alone and lacks a portion of them. The profile shows roughly 190,000 clones, more than 70% of them singletons. The sequenced sample was PBMCs. All receptors come from a woman aged 40 to 50 in good health and CMV-seronegative. Each CDR3 is given without its conserved first and last residue. Clone size is not always given. Where it is, it says once, few, many or a class for expanded clones.

v_call | cdr3_length | clone_size | cdr3_aa
TRBV5-1 | 14 | NA | ASSGPVGGQGTEAF
TRBV2 | 15 | NA | ASSALDRGRWSNVLT
TRBV29-1 | 10 | NA | SVHQAGEKLF
TRBV6-5 | 12 | few | ASRGGESNQPQH
TRBV7-3 | 13 | few | ASSSVAGSYNEQF
TRBV15 | 12 | once | ATSRDRSSYGYT
TRBV5-6 | 13 | NA | ASSLEQLNNSPLH
TRBV6-1 | 11 | NA | ASSAGFTGELF
TRBV5-4 | 13 | NA | ASSFGPGANTEAF
TRBV7-9 | 12 | NA | AKRGNSYNSPLH
TRBV5-4 | 13 | NA | ASSLDPGAGAEAF
TRBV5-1 | 12 | once | ASSYLMSNTEAF
TRBV7-2 | 14 | NA | ASSLAAGVNTGELF
TRBV15 | 10 | once | ATSLGKREQY
TRBV28 | 12 | NA | ASSLSPGNNEQF
TRBV30 | 13 | NA | AWSATVSGANVLT
TRBV5-1 | 13 | NA | ASSLEGGGAGEQF
TRBV7-9 | 14 | NA | ASSSPRASGSKTQY
TRBV11-3 | 12 | NA | ASSQRTGFYGYT
TRBV10-3 | 15 | NA | AISEVGTSGIYNEQF
TRBV5-5 | 11 | medium-sized | ASSLGFRTEAF
TRBV5-8 | 13 | NA | ASSLPGLGSDTQY
TRBV10-3 | 13 | NA | AISGGTGRDTEAF